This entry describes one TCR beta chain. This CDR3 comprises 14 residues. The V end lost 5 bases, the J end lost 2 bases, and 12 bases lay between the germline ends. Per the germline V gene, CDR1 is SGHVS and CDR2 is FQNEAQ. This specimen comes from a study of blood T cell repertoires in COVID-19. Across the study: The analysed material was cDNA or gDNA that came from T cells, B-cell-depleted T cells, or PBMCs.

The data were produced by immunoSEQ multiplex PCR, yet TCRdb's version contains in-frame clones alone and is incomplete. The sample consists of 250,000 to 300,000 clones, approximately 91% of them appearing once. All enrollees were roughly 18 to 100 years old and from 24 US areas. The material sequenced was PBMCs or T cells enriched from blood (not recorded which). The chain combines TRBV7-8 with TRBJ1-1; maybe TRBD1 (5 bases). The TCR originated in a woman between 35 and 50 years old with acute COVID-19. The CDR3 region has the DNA TGTGCCAGCAGCCCAGACAGACAAAACACTGAAGCTTTCTTT. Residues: CASSPDRQNTEAFF.